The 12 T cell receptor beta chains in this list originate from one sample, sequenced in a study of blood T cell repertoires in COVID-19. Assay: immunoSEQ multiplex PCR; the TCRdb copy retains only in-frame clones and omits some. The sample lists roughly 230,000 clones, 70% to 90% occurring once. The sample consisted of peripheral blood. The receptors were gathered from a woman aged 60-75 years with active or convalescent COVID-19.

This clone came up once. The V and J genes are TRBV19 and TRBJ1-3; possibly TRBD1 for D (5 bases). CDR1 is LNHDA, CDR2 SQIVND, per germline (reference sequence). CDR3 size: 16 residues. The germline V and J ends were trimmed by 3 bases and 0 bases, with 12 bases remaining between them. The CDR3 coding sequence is TGTGCCAGTAGTATTGGGAGGGGCAGCTCTGGAAACACCATATATTTT. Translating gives CASSIGRGSSGNTIYF.

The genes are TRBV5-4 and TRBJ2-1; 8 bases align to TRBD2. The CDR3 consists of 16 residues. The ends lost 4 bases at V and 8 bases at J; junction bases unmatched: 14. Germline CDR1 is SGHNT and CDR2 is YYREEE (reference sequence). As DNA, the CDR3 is TGTGCCAGCAGCCCCCGGGCACTAGCGGCGAGGTATGAGCAGTTCTTC. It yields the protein CASSPRALAARYEQFF.

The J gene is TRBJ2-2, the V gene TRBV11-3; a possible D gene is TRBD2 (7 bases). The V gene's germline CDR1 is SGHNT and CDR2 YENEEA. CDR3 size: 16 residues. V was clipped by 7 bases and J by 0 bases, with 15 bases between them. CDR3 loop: CASNPRGGPNTGELFF. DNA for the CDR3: TGTGCCAGCAACCCTAGGGGGGGCCCGAACACCGGGGAGCTGTTTTTT.

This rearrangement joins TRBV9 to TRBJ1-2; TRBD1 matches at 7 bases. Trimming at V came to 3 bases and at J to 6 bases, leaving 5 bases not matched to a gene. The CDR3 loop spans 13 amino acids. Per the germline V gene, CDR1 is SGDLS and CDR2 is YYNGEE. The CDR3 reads CASSATGKDGYTF. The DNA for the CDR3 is TGTGCCAGCAGCGCGACAGGGAAGGATGGCTACACCTTC. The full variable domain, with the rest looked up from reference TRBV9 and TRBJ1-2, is DSGVTQTPKHLITATGQRVTLRCSPRSGDLSVYWYQQSLDQGLQFLIQYYNGEERAKGNILERFSAQQFPDLHSELNLSSLELGDSALYFCASSATGKDGYTFGSGTRLTVV.

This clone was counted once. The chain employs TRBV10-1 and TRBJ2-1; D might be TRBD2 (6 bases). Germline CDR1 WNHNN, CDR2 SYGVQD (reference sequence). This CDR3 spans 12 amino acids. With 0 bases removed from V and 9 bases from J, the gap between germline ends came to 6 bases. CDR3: CASSESGGEQFF. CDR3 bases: TGCGCCAGCAGTGAGTCGGGGGGTGAGCAGTTCTTC.

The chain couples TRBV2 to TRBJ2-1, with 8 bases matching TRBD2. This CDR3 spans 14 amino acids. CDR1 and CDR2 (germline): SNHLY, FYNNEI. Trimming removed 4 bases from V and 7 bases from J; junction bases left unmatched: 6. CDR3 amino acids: CASSGLARLNEQFF. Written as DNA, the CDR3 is TGTGCCAGCAGTGGACTAGCGAGGTTAAATGAGCAGTTCTTC.

The CDR3 bases are TGTGCCACCAGCAGAGATGACGGGGATGAAAACACCATATATTTT. Amino acids: CATSRDDGDENTIYF. The rearrangement uses TRBV15 and TRBJ1-3; D gene ambiguous. This CDR3 region has 15 residues. Trimming shortened V by 0 bases and J by 6 bases, and 12 bases separated the two germline ends. Germline lookup yields CDR1 LNHNV and CDR2 YYDKDF (reference sequence).

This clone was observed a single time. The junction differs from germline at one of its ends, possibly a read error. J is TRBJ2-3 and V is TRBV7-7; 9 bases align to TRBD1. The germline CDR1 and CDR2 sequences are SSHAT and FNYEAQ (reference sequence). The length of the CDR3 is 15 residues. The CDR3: CASSLGTGSADTQYF. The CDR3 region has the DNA TGTGCTAGCAGCCTCGGGACAGGGAGCGCAGATACGCAGTATTTT.

CDR3 bases: TGTGCCAGCATGGAAACAGGGATTCAGATCGGGGAGCTGTTTTTT. This sequence encodes CASMETGIQIGELFF. The chain recombines TRBV4-2 with TRBJ2-2; TRBD1 might be the D (6 bases). CDR1 and CDR2 (germline): LGHNA, YNFKEQ. Trimming cost V 7 bases and J 7 bases, with 19 bases left between them. The length of the CDR3 is 15 residues.

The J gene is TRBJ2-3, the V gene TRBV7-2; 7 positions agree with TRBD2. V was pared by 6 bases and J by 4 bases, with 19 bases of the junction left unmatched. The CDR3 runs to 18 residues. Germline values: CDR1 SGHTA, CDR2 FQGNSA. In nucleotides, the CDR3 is TGTGCCAGCAGTCGACGGTGGTCAGCGGGGAGCGATCCAGATACGCAGTATTTT. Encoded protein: CASSRRWSAGSDPDTQYF.

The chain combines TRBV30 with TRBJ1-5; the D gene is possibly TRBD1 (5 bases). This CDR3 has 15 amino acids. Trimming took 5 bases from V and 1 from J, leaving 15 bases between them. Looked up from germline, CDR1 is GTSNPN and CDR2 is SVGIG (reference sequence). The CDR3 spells CAWDPGDFSNQPQHF. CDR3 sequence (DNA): TGTGCCTGGGATCCCGGGGACTTCAGCAATCAGCCCCAGCATTTT.

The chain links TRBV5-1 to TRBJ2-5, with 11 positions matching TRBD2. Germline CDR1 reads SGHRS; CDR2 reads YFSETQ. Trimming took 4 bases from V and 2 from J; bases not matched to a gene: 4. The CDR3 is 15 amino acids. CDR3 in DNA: TGCGCCAGCAGCCAACTAGCGGGGGTGCAAGAGACCCAGTACTTC. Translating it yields CASSQLAGVQETQYF.